Described below is a single T cell receptor beta chain sequence and its context. Its antigen is not identified. The entry originates in a study of T cell responses to AZD1222 COVID-19 vaccine. Findings of the study overall: The study identified only a handful of AZD1222 recipients as seropositive at baseline. After two AZD1222 doses, spike-specific TCR breadth and depth rose versus day 0.

Germline V gene sequence: CDR1 SGHRS, CDR2 YFSETQ. V was cut by 5 bases and J by 4 bases, with 27 bases left in between. This CDR3 comprises 19 residues. Clones were sequenced by immunoSEQ multiplex PCR, and TCRdb holds only the in-frame ones, with some missing. The sample comprises some 150,000 clones, 94% of which are singletons, and around 1.3% rests with the top ten. The chain uses TRBV5-1 and TRBJ2-2; D is possibly TRBD1 (6 bases). The starting material was peripheral blood, obtained on day 0 of AZD1222 vaccination. The TCR sequence derives from an adult in good health. The DNA of the CDR3 is TGCGCCAGCAGTTCACTGCCGCCCTCTCAGGGGCCCCCCACCGGGGAGCTGTTTTTT. This sequence encodes CASSSLPPSQGPPTGELFF.